Below are 20 T cell receptor beta chains sequenced from a single sample in a study of T cells in Graves' hyperthyroidism and ophthalmopathy. Amplified TCR beta CDR3 regions derived from RNA transcripts. During a first-round RT-PCR of the TCR CDR3, the HTBI primer set was used. TCRdb processed the multiplex PCR reads anew with MiXCR; each CDR3 protein has one entry. The sample consists of about 620,000 distinct CDR3 sequences, under 20% of them appearing once. The sequenced material came from blood. The receptors shown here come from a woman aged 25 to 39 with Graves' hyperthyroidism.

In this sample, this clonotype turned up many times. This sequence joins TRBV28 and TRBJ2-7; 11 nucleotides align to TRBD2. Germline loops: CDR1 MDHEN, CDR2 SYDVKM. V was clipped by 5 bases and J by 3 bases; unmatched bases: 6. The CDR3 consists of 15 residues. The DNA for the CDR3 is TGTGCCAGCAGTGGACTAGCGGGCATTCACTACGAGCAGTACTTC. It encodes CASSGLAGIHYEQYF.

This clonotype occurred many times. The gene calls are TRBV11-1 and TRBJ2-7, with TRBD1 identical over 11 bases. The trim removed 5 bases at V and 6 bases at J, leaving 6 bases unmatched. This CDR3 spans 14 amino acids. CDR1 is SGHAT, CDR2 FQDESV, per germline (reference sequence). The CDR3 coding sequence is TGTGCCAGCAGCGACCGGGACAGGGGGGGCGAGCAGTACTTC. Translating it yields CASSDRDRGGEQYF. Based on the CDR3 plus reference TRBV11-1 and TRBJ2-7, the full variable domain is EAEVAQSPRYKITEKSQAVAFWCDPISGHATLYWYRQILGQGPELLVQFQDESVVDDSQLPKDRFSAERLKGVDSTLKIQPAELGDSAMYLCASSDRDRGGEQYFGPGTRLTVT.

The chain recombines TRBV18 with TRBJ2-5; D gene uncertain. The CDR3 spans 13 residues. Germline V lookup: CDR1 KGHSH, CDR2 LQKENI. V lost 7 bases, J lost 0 bases, and 9 bases lay in between. The CDR3 sequence is CASFQNYQETQYF. In DNA form, the CDR3 reads TGTGCCAGCTTTCAGAATTACCAAGAGACCCAGTACTTC.

This clonotype has more than one count but fewer than ten. V gene TRBV6-4 combines with J gene TRBJ2-3; unclear D gene. Germline V gene lookup returns CDR1 MRHNA and CDR2 SNTAGT. The CDR3 totals 13 residues. Trimming took off 0 bases at V and 5 bases at J, with 6 bases between the two ends. CDR3 bases: TGTGCCAGCAGTGACTCGAGATTAGATACGCAGTATTTT. Translating it yields CASSDSRLDTQYF.

The genes are TRBV27 and TRBJ2-7; D is tentatively TRBD1 or TRBD2 (6 bases each). CDR1 is MNHEY and CDR2 is SMNVEV in the germline V gene (reference sequence). This CDR3 is built from 14 residues. V lost 2 bases and J 4 bases, leaving 12 bases between the germline ends. The chain's CDR3 is CASSLRGVIYEQYF. DNA of the CDR3: TGTGCCAGCAGTTTAAGGGGGGTAATATACGAGCAGTACTTC.

This clonotype occurred many times. The V gene is TRBV7-8, the J gene TRBJ2-1; 11 nucleotides match TRBD2. The CDR3 sequence is 17 residues long. Germline V gives CDR1 SGHVS, CDR2 FQNEAQ. Germline trimming cut 5 bases from V and 6 bases from J; bases unmatched to any gene: 12. CDR3 sequence: CASSLPDSGRAINEQFF. CDR3 nucleotide sequence: TGTGCCAGCAGCCTGCCCGATAGCGGGAGGGCCATCAATGAGCAGTTCTTC.

This clonotype showed up many times. The chain couples TRBV27 to TRBJ2-7, with D perhaps TRBD2 (6 bases). Between the trimmed V and J ends, which lost 3 bases and 2 bases, there was a span of 11 bases. CDR1 is MNHEY, CDR2 SMNVEV, per germline (reference sequence). The CDR3 extends over 14 amino acids. The CDR3 coding sequence is TGTGCCAGCAGTTTCGGGGGAGCGGCCTACGAGCAGTACTTC. This gives the protein CASSFGGAAYEQYF.

The rearrangement uses TRBV10-2 and TRBJ2-5; TRBD2 matches 10 bases. V gave up 8 bases and J gave up 3 bases; unmatched junction bases: 3. CDR3 length: 13 amino acids. Germline V gene lookup returns CDR1 WSHSY and CDR2 SAAADI. The CDR3 loop reads CASHLAGEETQYF. As DNA, the CDR3 is TGCGCCAGCCACCTAGCGGGGGAAGAGACCCAGTACTTC.

The rearrangement links TRBV15 to TRBJ2-7, with 10 bases matching TRBD2. V shed 3 bases and J 1 base; nucleotides not matched to a gene: 6. The germline gives CDR1 LNHNV, CDR2 YYDKDF (reference sequence). The CDR3 has 16 amino acids. CDR3 protein: CATSREGLAVSYEQYF. DNA for the CDR3: TGTGCCACCAGCAGGGAAGGACTAGCGGTTTCCTACGAGCAGTACTTC.

This clonotype has more than one count but fewer than ten. CDR3 in amino acids: CASSSTGFRYGYTF. Written as DNA, the CDR3 is TGTGCCAGCAGCTCGACAGGGTTTCGCTATGGCTACACCTTC. The chain carries TRBV7-9 and TRBJ1-2; 7 nucleotides line up with TRBD1. The CDR3 runs to 14 residues. Unmatched junction bases numbered 6, after V lost 4 bases and J lost 4 bases. CDR1 is SEHNR, CDR2 FQNEAQ, per germline (reference sequence).

This clonotype was detected only a few times. V and J are TRBV18 and TRBJ1-1; 7 bases match TRBD1. The germline V gene has CDR1 KGHSH and CDR2 LQKENI. Losses at the gene ends were 3 bases for V and 7 bases for J; bases not matched to a gene: 14. This CDR3 region has 16 residues. CDR3 loop: CASSPRGGPGVGEAFF. Written as DNA, the CDR3 is TGTGCCAGCTCACCGCGAGGGGGCCCCGGTGTGGGTGAAGCTTTCTTT. The full variable domain, completed using reference TRBV18 and TRBJ1-1, is NAGVMQNPRHLVRRRGQEARLRCSPMKGHSHVYWYRQLPEEGLKFMVYLQKENIIDESGMPKERFSAEFPKEGPSILRIQQVVRGDSAAYFCASSPRGGPGVGEAFFGQGTRLTVV.

In this sample, this clonotype turned up many times. The V call is TRBV9, the J call TRBJ2-1, with a possible D match to TRBD1 (6 bases). The V gene lost 2 bases and the J gene lost 3 bases, with 12 bases spanning the gap. Looked up from germline, CDR1 is SGDLS and CDR2 is YYNGEE. The CDR3 has 15 amino acids. CDR3 sequence: CASSVGTPNYNEQFF. In DNA, the CDR3 is TGTGCCAGCAGCGTCGGGACACCGAACTACAATGAGCAGTTCTTC.

This clonotype was recorded many times. The genes are TRBV5-6 and TRBJ1-1, with 9 bases that match TRBD1. CDR3 length: 15 amino acids. Germline-derived CDR1 and CDR2 are SGHDT and YYEEEE. The J segment lost 3 bases and the V segment lost 4 bases, leaving 7 bases of the junction unmatched. CDR3 amino acids: CASSIGQGTYTEAFF. CDR3 bases: TGTGCCAGCAGCATAGGACAGGGGACCTACACTGAAGCTTTCTTT.

This clonotype was recorded a few times. V is TRBV5-1 and J is TRBJ2-3; 10 bases are shared with TRBD1. J was trimmed by 3 bases and V by 1 base; bases with no gene match: 5. The CDR3 spans 16 residues. Germline CDR1 and CDR2: SGHRS and YFSETQ. CDR3 DNA sequence: TGCGCCAGCAGCTTGAAGAGACAGGGGGCAACAGATACGCAGTATTTT. It specifies CASSLKRQGATDTQYF.

Ten or more counts support this clonotype. The chain joins TRBV13 to TRBJ2-7; D might be TRBD1 or TRBD2, each matching 6 bases. The germline gives CDR1 PRHDT, CDR2 FYEKMQ (reference sequence). Trimming stripped 5 bases from V and 1 base from J, with 24 bases between. This CDR3 contains 18 residues. CDR3 nucleotides: TGTGCCAGCAGCCCTGGACAGCAGGCGCTAGCGCCATCCTACGAGCAGTACTTC. The encoded protein is CASSPGQQALAPSYEQYF.

This clonotype has ten or more counts. V usage is TRBV7-3 and J usage is TRBJ2-3; 7 nucleotides line up with TRBD1. The CDR3 spans 17 residues. J was trimmed by 2 bases and V by 1 base; bases with no gene match: 9. Germline V gene sequence: CDR1 SGHTA, CDR2 FQGTGA. This CDR3 is CASSLKGAGLSTDTQYF. CDR3 sequence (DNA): TGTGCCAGCAGCTTAAAGGGGGCAGGCCTCTCCACAGATACGCAGTATTTT.

This clonotype was found many times. J is TRBJ2-1 and V is TRBV5-1, with 8 bases lining up with TRBD1. This CDR3 is 13 amino acids long. Germline values: CDR1 SGHRS, CDR2 YFSETQ. V lost 3 bases to trimming and J lost 6 bases; unmatched junction nucleotides: 2. CDR3 region: CASSSDRGNEQFF. The CDR3 coding sequence is TGCGCCAGCAGCTCTGACAGGGGCAATGAGCAGTTCTTC. Drawing the rest from reference TRBV5-1 and TRBJ2-1, the complete variable domain is KAGVTQTPRYLIKTRGQQVTLSCSPISGHRSVSWYQQTPGQGLQFLFEYFSETQRNKGNFPGRFSGRQFSNSRSEMNVSTLELGDSALYLCASSSDRGNEQFFGPGTRLTVL.

Points on this clonotype: This may be a read error, as it is one base from a much larger clone. This rearrangement joins TRBV28 to TRBJ2-1; D gene uncertain. V was clipped by 6 bases and J by 4 bases, with 16 bases between them. Germline CDR1 MDHEN, CDR2 SYDVKM. This CDR3 contains 15 residues. The CDR3 loop is CASSPGSTEYNEQFF. The CDR3 DNA is TGTGCCAGCAGCCCAGGCAGCACAGAGTACAATGAGCAGTTCTTC. The full variable domain, with the rest looked up from reference TRBV28 and TRBJ2-1, is DVKVTQSSRYLVKRTGEKVFLECVQDMDHENMFWYRQDPGLGLRLIYFSYDVKMKEKGDIPEGYSVSREKKERFSLILESASTNQTSMYLCASSPGSTEYNEQFFGPGTRLTVL.

The chain uses TRBV9 and TRBJ1-1, with 9 bases fitting TRBD1. This CDR3 comprises 13 residues. With 3 bases clipped from V and 5 bases from J, the junction kept 2 bases outside the gene matches. Germline V lookup: CDR1 SGDLS, CDR2 YYNGEE. The CDR3 nucleotides are TGTGCCAGCAGCGCACAGGGGGCGACTGAAGCTTTCTTT. As protein: CASSAQGATEAFF.

This clonotype turned up a few times. The rearrangement links TRBV12-3 or TRBV12-4 to TRBJ1-5, with D uncertain. CDR3 size: 14 residues. Trimming took off 3 bases at V and 4 bases at J, with 10 bases between the two ends. Here the CDR3 DNA reads TGTGCCAGCAGTTTTGAGTCGGGGAATCAGCCCCAGCATTTT. It is translated as CASSFESGNQPQHF.